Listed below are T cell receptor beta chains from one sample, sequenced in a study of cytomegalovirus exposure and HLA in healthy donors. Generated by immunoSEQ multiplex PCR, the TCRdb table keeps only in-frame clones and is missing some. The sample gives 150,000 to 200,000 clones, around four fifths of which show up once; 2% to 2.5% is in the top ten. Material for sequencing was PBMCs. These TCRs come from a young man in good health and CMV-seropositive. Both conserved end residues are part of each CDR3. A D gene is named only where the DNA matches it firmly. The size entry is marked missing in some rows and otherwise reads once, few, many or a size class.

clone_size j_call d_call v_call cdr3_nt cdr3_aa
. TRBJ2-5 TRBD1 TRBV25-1 TGTGCCAGCAGTGATGGTACTATGGCAGGGGGTAAGGAGACCCAGTACTTC CASSDGTMAGGKETQYF
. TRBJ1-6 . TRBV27 TGTGCCAGCAGTACGGGACTACAGTCACCCCTCCACTTT CASSTGLQSPLHF
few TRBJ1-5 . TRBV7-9 TGTGCCAGCAGCAACAGGGATCAGCCCCAGCATTTT CASSNRDQPQHF
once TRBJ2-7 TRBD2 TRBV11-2 TGTGCCAGCAGAGTCAGCGGGGGGGCCCTCTACGAGCAGTACTTC CASRVSGGALYEQYF
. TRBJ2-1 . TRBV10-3 TGTGCCACCTGGAGGGGGGGATACAATGAGCAGTTCTTC CATWRGGYNEQFF
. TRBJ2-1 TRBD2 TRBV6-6 TGTGCCAGCAGGAGGGTTCGGACTAGCGGGGGGAACGAGCAGTTCTTC CASRRVRTSGGNEQFF
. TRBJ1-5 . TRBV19 TGTGCCAGTAGTCGGGTTTGGGGCAATCAGCCCCAGCATTTT CASSRVWGNQPQHF
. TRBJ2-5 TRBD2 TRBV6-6 TGTGCCGGACATAGCGGGGGGGCAGGACAAGAGACCCAGTACTTC CAGHSGGAGQETQYF
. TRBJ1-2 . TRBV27 TGTGCCAGCAGTTTATTGGGAGTGGGTCTGGGCGGGGGTAACTATGGCTACACCTTC CASSLLGVGLGGGNYGYTF
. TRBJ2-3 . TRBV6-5 TGTGCCAGCAGTTACTCGAGTCCCCCTCCAGATACGCAGTATTTT CASSYSSPPPDTQYF
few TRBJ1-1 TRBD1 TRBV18 TGTGCCAGCTCACCAAACAGGGGGTCAATGGGTACTGAAGCTTTCTTT CASSPNRGSMGTEAFF
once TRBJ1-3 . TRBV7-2 TGTGCCAGCAGCTTATATAGGGGTTCTGGAAACACCATATATTTT CASSLYRGSGNTIYF
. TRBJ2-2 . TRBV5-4 TGTGCCAGCAGAAGGGACTTTCCGTCCTTCACCGGGGAGCTGTTTTTT CASRRDFPSFTGELFF
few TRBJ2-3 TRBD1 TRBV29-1 TGCAGCGCACAGACAGGGGCGAGCACAGATACGCAGTATTTT CSAQTGASTDTQYF
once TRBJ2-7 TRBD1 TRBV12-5 TGTGCTAGTGGTTTGGTCTCGGGACAGGGATTCGCAGAGTACTTC CASGLVSGQGFAEYF
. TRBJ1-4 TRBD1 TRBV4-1 TGCGCCAGCAGCCAAAATCCGGGACAGGGGAATGAAAAACTGTTTTTT CASSQNPGQGNEKLFF
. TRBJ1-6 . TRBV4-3 TGCGCCAGCAGCCAAGATTGGCAGGGGAATTCACCCCTCCACTTT CASSQDWQGNSPLHF
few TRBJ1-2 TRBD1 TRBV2 TGTGCCAGCAGTACGGACAGGGGGCAGGGTGGCTACACCTTC CASSTDRGQGGYTF
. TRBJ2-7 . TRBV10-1 TGCGCCAGCAGTGAGGGGAGTGCCCACGAGCAGTACTTC CASSEGSAHEQYF
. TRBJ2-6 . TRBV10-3 TGTGCCATCAGTGACAGGGGATCTGGGGCCAACGTCCTGACTTTC CAISDRGSGANVLTF
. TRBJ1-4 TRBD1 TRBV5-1 TGCGCCAGCAGCTTTAAGGGGGCGGAGGAAAAACTGTTTTTT CASSFKGAEEKLFF
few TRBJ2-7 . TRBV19 TGTGCCAGTAGGCAGGGCTACGAGCAGTACTTC CASRQGYEQYF
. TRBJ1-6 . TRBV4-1 TGCGCCAGCAGCCAAGGACAGTTTTCCTATAATTCACCCCTCCACTTT CASSQGQFSYNSPLHF
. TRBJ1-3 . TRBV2 TGTGCCAGCACGGGACTGAGCTCTGGAAACACCATATATTTT CASTGLSSGNTIYF
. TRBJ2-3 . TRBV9 TGTGCCAGCAGTGGGGGGACAGATACGCAGTATTTT CASSGGTDTQYF
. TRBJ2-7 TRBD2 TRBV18 TGTGCCAGCTCACCATACGGGGGGGCCTACGAGCAGTACTTC CASSPYGGAYEQYF
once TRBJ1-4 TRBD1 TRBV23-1 TGCGCCAGCAGTCCGGGACAGGTTAATGAAAAACTGTTTTTT CASSPGQVNEKLFF
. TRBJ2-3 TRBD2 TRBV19 TGTGCCAGTAGTATAGATAGCGGGGGTAGCGCAGATACGCAGTATTTT CASSIDSGGSADTQYF